The T cell receptor beta chain under discussion was sequenced for a study of OX40 agonist ivuxolimab in advanced cancers. Study summary: Checkpoint inhibitors had been given previously to 40% of patients.

The CDR3 covers 14 residues. The germline gives CDR1 GTSNPN, CDR2 SVGIG (reference sequence). Clones were sequenced by immunoSEQ multiplex PCR, and TCRdb holds only the in-frame ones, with some missing. The data contain under 100,000 clones, 75% to 90% of them singletons. The V and J genes are TRBV30 and TRBJ1-3; 10 bases fit TRBD1. The receptor's source is an adult with an advanced solid tumor such as melanoma, head and neck, liver or kidney cancer. The starting material was CD4+ or CD8+ T cells sorted from blood, obtained in a trial of the OX40 agonist ivuxolimab. CDR3 amino acids: CATGQGVSGNTIYF. The CDR3 DNA is TGTGCAACAGGACAGGGGGTATCGGGAAACACCATATATTTT.